This TCR beta chain was recorded in a study of shared clonotypes between healthy human individuals. Study conclusions and caveats: A generally larger estimated richness was seen in naive subsets than in memory subsets.

With 0 bases removed from V and 1 base from J, the gap between germline ends came to 14 bases. Germline values: CDR1 SGHRS, CDR2 YFSETQ. CDR3 size: 16 residues. Some clones are missing from TCRdb's copy, which holds only in-frame ones; the method was immunoSEQ multiplex PCR. Among over 2 million clones listed, around 90% were seen once. Of note for this clone: The antigen remains unidentified.

This rearrangement joins TRBV5-1 to TRBJ2-7; weak D call: TRBD2 (6 bases). This receptor was obtained from a man aged 18 to 29 in good health. Some clones in this sample may be carry-over from other donors' samples. The sequencing sample was made of naive CD4+ T cells from PBMCs. Documented subset: CD45RA+ positively selected. The CDR3 region has the DNA TGCGCCAGCAGCTTGGCCGGGGGACCCACTTCCTACGAGCAGTACTTC. This translates into CASSLAGGPTSYEQYF.